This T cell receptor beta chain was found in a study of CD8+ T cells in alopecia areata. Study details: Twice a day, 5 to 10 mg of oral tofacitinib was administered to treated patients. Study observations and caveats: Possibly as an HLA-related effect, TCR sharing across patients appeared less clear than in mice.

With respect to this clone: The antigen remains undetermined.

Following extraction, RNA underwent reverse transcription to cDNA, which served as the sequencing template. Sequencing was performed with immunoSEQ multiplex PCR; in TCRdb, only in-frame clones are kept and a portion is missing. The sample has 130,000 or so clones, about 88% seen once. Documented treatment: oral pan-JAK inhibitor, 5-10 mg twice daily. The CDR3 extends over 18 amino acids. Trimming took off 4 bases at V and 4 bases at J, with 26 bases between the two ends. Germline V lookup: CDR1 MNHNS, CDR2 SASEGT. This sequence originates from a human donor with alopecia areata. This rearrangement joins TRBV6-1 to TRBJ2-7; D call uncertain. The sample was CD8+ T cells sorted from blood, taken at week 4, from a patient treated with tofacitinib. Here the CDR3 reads CASSGHHPYGPVVYEQYF. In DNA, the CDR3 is TGTGCCAGCAGTGGGCACCATCCTTACGGGCCCGTGGTTTACGAGCAGTACTTC.